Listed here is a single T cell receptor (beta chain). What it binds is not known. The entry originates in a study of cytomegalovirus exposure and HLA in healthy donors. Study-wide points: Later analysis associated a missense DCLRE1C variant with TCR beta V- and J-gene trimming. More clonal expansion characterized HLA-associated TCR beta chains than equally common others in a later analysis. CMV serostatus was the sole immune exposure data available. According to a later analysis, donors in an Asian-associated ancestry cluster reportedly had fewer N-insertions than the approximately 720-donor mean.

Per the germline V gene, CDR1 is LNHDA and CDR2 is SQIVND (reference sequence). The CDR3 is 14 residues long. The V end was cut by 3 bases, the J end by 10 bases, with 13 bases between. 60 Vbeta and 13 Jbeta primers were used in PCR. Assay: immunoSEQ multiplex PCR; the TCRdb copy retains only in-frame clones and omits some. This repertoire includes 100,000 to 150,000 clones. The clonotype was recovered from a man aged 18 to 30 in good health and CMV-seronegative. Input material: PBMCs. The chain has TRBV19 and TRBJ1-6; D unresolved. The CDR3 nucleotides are TGTGCCAGTAGTATCCTACGGGAGGCCTCACCCCTCCACTTT. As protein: CASSILREASPLHF.